Listed below are T cell receptor beta chains from one sample, sequenced in a study of beta chain features in type 1 diabetes. Clones were read by immunoSEQ multiplex PCR, and TCRdb kept only the in-frame ones, dropping some. The repertoire holds about 410,000 clones, with about 15% as singletons. The sequenced sample consisted of naive CD4+ T cells from blood. The receptors stem from a young man in good health. Each CDR3 is given without its conserved first and last residue. The order of the fields is V gene, CDR3 length, CDR3 protein.

TRBV19	12	ASSMVQLDYGYT
TRBV30	11	AWKGTGVGELF
TRBV5-1	12	ASSLGQTREKLF
TRBV29-1	14	SVSGLAGGVVETQY
TRBV23-1	19	ASSQSRGFRPGREGGTEAF
TRBV7-2	13	ASSRNSPGTDTQY
TRBV11-2	12	ASSLTGVSNEQF
TRBV27	14	ASKTQGISNTGELF
TRBV2	14	ASSVDRGPVGDTQY
TRBV19	12	ASSIRGAPSPLH
TRBV9	13	ASSVEGSGTDTQY
TRBV11-3	9	ASSQNTEAF
TRBV25-1	9	ASSPLVEQY
TRBV30	13	AWRERARNTGELF
TRBV9	10	ASSTLPDTQY
TRBV21-1	11	ASSKGPDQPQH
TRBV9	15	ASSVEAAGAGTDTQY
TRBV14	13	ASSPGQGPTDTQY
TRBV7-9	12	ASSSSDWGDTQY
TRBV2	12	ASSDSWKGSPLH
TRBV27	12	ASSLSRQYNEQF
TRBV25-1	13	ASSDIASPGETQY
TRBV30	14	AWSGGLAGGTDTQY
TRBV5-4	14	ASSNRTPRGQETQY
TRBV2	12	ASSAGTGDNEQF
TRBV7-9	12	ASSLGTSGNTIY
TRBV10-1	13	ASSESNRPFYEQY
TRBV20-1	9	SASRQETQY
TRBV21-1	8	ASSRQPQH